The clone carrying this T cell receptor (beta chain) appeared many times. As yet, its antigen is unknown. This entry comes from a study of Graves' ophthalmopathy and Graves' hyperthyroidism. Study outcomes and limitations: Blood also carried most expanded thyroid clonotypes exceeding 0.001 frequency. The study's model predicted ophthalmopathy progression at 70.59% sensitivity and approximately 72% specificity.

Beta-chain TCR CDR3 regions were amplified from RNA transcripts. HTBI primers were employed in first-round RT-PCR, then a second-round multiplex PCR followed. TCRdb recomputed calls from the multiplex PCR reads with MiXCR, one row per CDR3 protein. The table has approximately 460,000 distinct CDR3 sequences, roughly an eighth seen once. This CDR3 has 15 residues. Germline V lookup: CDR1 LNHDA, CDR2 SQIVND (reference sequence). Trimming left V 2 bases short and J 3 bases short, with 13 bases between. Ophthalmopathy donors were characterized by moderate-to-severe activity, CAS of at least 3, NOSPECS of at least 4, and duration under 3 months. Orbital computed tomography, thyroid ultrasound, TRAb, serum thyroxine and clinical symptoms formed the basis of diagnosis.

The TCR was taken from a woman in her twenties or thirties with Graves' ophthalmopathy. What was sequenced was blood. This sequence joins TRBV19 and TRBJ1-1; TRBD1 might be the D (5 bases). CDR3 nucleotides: TGTGCCAGTAGTATATGGGGCGAGAGCGACACTGAAGCTTTCTTT. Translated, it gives CASSIWGESDTEAFF.